These 10 T cell receptor beta chains were sequenced from one sample in a study of OX40 agonist ivuxolimab in advanced cancers. Generated by immunoSEQ multiplex PCR, the TCRdb table keeps only in-frame clones and is missing some. The data contain several thousand clones, 90% of them seen just once; the ten biggest clones take up approximately 4%. Here the sequenced sample was CD4+ or CD8+ T cells sorted from blood, taken in a trial of the OX40 agonist ivuxolimab. These receptors were collected from an adult with an advanced solid tumor such as melanoma, head and neck, liver or kidney cancer.

The chain joins TRBV5-8 to TRBJ2-7; D ambiguous. Trimming took 4 bases from V and 5 from J, leaving 16 bases between them. This CDR3 contains 14 residues. Germline V gene lookup returns CDR1 SGHTS and CDR2 YDEGEE. The CDR3 region is CASSPQAVIHEQYF. As DNA, the CDR3 is TGTGCCAGCAGCCCCCAGGCCGTAATCCACGAGCAGTACTTC.

The rearrangement uses TRBV10-2 and TRBJ1-1; a weak D match, TRBD1 (6 bases). The length of the CDR3 is 13 residues. CDR1 and CDR2 from the germline V gene are WSHSY and SAAADI. Deletions cut 4 bases from V and 4 bases from J, with 10 bases between. CDR3 DNA: TGCGCCAGCAGTGGAACAGGGAGCACTGAAGCTTTCTTT. This translates into CASSGTGSTEAFF.

The V gene is TRBV7-8, the J gene TRBJ1-5, with 9 nucleotides matching TRBD1. The CDR3 totals 16 residues. Germline CDR1 reads SGHVS; CDR2 reads FQNEAQ. J lost 1 base, V lost 5 bases, and 6 bases had no gene match. The CDR3 loop reads CASSQRDRESNQPQHF. The DNA for the CDR3 is TGTGCCAGCAGCCAGCGGGACAGGGAAAGCAATCAGCCCCAGCATTTT.

The chain combines TRBV5-8 with TRBJ2-1, with D possibly matching TRBD2 (6 bases). V shed 0 bases and J shed 7 bases, with 14 bases lying between them. Germline CDR1 is SGHTS and CDR2 is YDEGEE. This CDR3 region has 15 residues. CDR3: CASSLDGGGGNEQFF. The CDR3 coding sequence is TGTGCCAGCAGCTTGGATGGGGGAGGAGGGAATGAGCAGTTCTTC.

The genes are TRBV30 and TRBJ1-2; a possible D gene is TRBD1 (5 bases). Trimming pared 4 bases from V and 2 bases from J, leaving 11 bases between. The germline gives CDR1 GTSNPN, CDR2 SVGIG (reference sequence). There are 13 residues in the CDR3. The DNA of the CDR3 is TGTGCCTGGAATTCCGGGGCAAACTATGGCTACACCTTC. Encoded protein: CAWNSGANYGYTF.

The J gene is TRBJ1-2, the V gene TRBV19, with D maybe TRBD1 (5 bases). V was cut by 6 bases and J by 0 bases, with 14 bases left in between. The CDR3 is 15 amino acids. Germline assignment: CDR1 LNHDA and CDR2 SQIVND (reference sequence). In DNA, the CDR3 is TGTGCCAGTAGGGAGTGGGGACCCACTAACTATGGCTACACCTTC. It specifies CASREWGPTNYGYTF.

In this sample, this clone is large. The J gene is TRBJ1-1, the V gene TRBV19; D is undetermined. From germline, CDR1 is LNHDA and CDR2 SQIVND (reference sequence). The CDR3 is 16 amino acids. V was pared by 3 bases and J by 2 bases, with 16 bases between. The CDR3 DNA reads TGTGCCAGTAGTATCAAGTCTTCACTGTTAAACACTGAAGCTTTCTTT. Translating it yields CASSIKSSLLNTEAFF.

The V call is TRBV5-4, the J call TRBJ1-2; TRBD1 is a possible D gene (6 bases). CDR1 and CDR2 from the germline V gene are SGHNT and YYREEE (reference sequence). V was trimmed by 4 bases and J by 0 bases, leaving 16 bases between them. This CDR3 comprises 16 residues. The CDR3 protein is CASSQGGSRPNYGYTF. The CDR3 nucleotides are TGTGCCAGCAGCCAAGGGGGGTCCCGTCCTAACTATGGCTACACCTTC.

The chain uses TRBV5-1 and TRBJ1-1; D may be TRBD1 (6 bases). The CDR3 is made up of 15 amino acids. Germline CDR1 and CDR2: SGHRS and YFSETQ. Trimming stripped 0 bases from V and 6 bases from J, with 15 bases between. This CDR3 is CASSLEGGDGSEAFF. CDR3 nucleotide sequence: TGCGCCAGCAGCTTGGAAGGGGGGGACGGGTCTGAAGCTTTCTTT. The whole variable domain, remainder taken from reference TRBV5-1 and TRBJ1-1, is KAGVTQTPRYLIKTRGQQVTLSCSPISGHRSVSWYQQTPGQGLQFLFEYFSETQRNKGNFPGRFSGRQFSNSRSEMNVSTLELGDSALYLCASSLEGGDGSEAFFGQGTRLTVV.

The chain uses TRBV7-2 and TRBJ2-7; weak D call: TRBD2 (6 bases). The germline V gene encodes CDR1 SGHTA and CDR2 FQGNSA. The CDR3 loop spans 13 amino acids. The V and J ends lost 2 bases and 6 bases respectively, with 11 bases between them. CDR3 loop: CASSLRMEGEQYF. CDR3 DNA: TGTGCCAGCAGCTTAAGAATGGAGGGCGAGCAGTACTTC.